Listed below are T cell receptor beta chains from one sample, sequenced in a study of pediatric ulcerative colitis. The protocol was immunoSEQ multiplex PCR, while the TCRdb copy is restricted to in-frame clones and leaves out a portion. Among 15,000 or so clones, 70% to 90% were seen once, and the ten largest hold less than 1%. The material sequenced was blood. These receptors were obtained from a boy younger than 18 with moderate ulcerative colitis. The CDR3 runs from the conserved cysteine through the conserved F or W. A D gene is named only where the DNA matches it firmly. Expanded clones are given a class, and other clones once, few, many or no size at all.

>NA|TRBJ2-1|TRBD2|TRBV29-1
TGCAGCGTTGTAGGCGATACCGGGACTAGTCAACCTAATGAGCAGTTCTTC
CSVVGDTGTSQPNEQFF
>NA|TRBJ2-2|NA|TRBV10-2
TGCGCCAGCAGTGTGGGCCCGAACACCGGGGAGCTGTTTTTT
CASSVGPNTGELFF
>NA|TRBJ1-3|TRBD1|TRBV6-6
TGTGCCAGCAGCGGACAGGGGGTTCACGGAAACACCATATATTTT
CASSGQGVHGNTIYF
>NA|TRBJ2-5|TRBD1|TRBV7-8
TGTGCCAGCAGCTTAGGAGGGGGACAGGGGGCTTGGGAGACCCAGTACTTC
CASSLGGGQGAWETQYF
>NA|TRBJ1-2|TRBD1|TRBV25-1
TGTGCCAGCAGGGACCGGGACAGGGGAGGCTACACCTTC
CASRDRDRGGYTF
>NA|TRBJ2-3|NA|TRBV6-6
TGTGCCAGCAGTCCGAAAGATACGCAGTATTTT
CASSPKDTQYF
>NA|TRBJ1-5|NA|TRBV30
TGTGCCTGGAGTTCGGGTGGGAATCAGCCCCAGCATTTT
CAWSSGGNQPQHF
>NA|TRBJ2-3|NA|TRBV27
TGTGCCAGCAGTCTGACTAGTTCAGATACGCAGTATTTT
CASSLTSSDTQYF
>NA|TRBJ2-7|TRBD2|TRBV19
TGTGCCAGTAGTATAGACGGGAGGGCGTACGAGCAGTACTTC
CASSIDGRAYEQYF
>NA|TRBJ2-7|NA|TRBV6-5
TGTGCCAGCAGTTACCGACATGATACCTACGAGCAGTACTTC
CASSYRHDTYEQYF
>once|TRBJ2-5|TRBD2|TRBV5-4
TGTGCCAGCAGCTTGGCCGGGGCGGGAGCGGAAGAGACCCAGTACTTC
CASSLAGAGAEETQYF
>NA|TRBJ2-1|NA|TRBV9
TGTGCCAGCAGCGTAGAAGCGGGCTCCTACAATGAGCAGTTCTTC
CASSVEAGSYNEQFF
>NA|TRBJ1-1|NA|TRBV6-1
TGTGCCAGCATATTGAACACTGAAGCTTTCTTT
CASILNTEAFF
>NA|TRBJ1-4|NA|TRBV4-3
TGCGCCAGCAGCCAGTCCAGTGCAACTAATGAAAAACTGTTTTTT
CASSQSSATNEKLFF
>NA|TRBJ1-4|TRBD1|TRBV28
TGTGCCAGCAGTTTAGTGTTCGGGACAGATTGGGAAAAACTGTTTTTT
CASSLVFGTDWEKLFF
>NA|TRBJ2-3|NA|TRBV30
TGTGCCTGGAGTGTACGCGGACACCGGACAGATACGCAGTATTTT
CAWSVRGHRTDTQYF
>NA|TRBJ2-7|NA|TRBV28
TGTGCCAGCAGGGCGGGACGCCCGAGACCCGAGCAGTACTTC
CASRAGRPRPEQYF
>NA|TRBJ1-1|TRBD1|TRBV19
TGTGCCAGTAGTCCCCGACAGGGTTACACTGAAGCTTTCTTT
CASSPRQGYTEAFF
>NA|TRBJ1-6|NA|TRBV5-1
TGCGCCAGCAGCTTAAATAATTCACCCCTCCACTTT
CASSLNNSPLHF